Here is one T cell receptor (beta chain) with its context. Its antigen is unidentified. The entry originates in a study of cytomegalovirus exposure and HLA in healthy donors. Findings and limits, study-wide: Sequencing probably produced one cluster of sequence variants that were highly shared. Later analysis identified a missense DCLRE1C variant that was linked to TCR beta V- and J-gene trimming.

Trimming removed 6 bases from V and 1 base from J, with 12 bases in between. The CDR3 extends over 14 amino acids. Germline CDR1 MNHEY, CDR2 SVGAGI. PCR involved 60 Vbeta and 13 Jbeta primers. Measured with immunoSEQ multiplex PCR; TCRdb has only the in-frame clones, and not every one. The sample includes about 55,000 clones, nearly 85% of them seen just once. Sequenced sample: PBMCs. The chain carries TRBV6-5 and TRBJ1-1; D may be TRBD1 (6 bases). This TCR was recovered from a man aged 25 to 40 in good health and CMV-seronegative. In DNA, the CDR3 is TGTGCCAGCAGCTTGGGACACCAGAACACTGAAGCTTTCTTT. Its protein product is CASSLGHQNTEAFF.